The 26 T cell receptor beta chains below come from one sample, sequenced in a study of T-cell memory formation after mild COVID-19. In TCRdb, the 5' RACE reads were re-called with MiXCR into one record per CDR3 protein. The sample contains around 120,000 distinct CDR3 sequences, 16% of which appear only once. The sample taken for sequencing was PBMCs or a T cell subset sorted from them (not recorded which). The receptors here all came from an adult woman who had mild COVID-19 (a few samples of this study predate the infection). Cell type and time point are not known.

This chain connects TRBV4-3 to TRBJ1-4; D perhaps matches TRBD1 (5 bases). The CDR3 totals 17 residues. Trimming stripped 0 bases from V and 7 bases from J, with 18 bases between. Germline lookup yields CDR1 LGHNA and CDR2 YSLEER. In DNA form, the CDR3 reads TGCGCCAGCAGCCAAGATACTGGGGGAGGAGGTCGTGAAAAACTGTTTTTT. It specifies CASSQDTGGGGREKLFF.

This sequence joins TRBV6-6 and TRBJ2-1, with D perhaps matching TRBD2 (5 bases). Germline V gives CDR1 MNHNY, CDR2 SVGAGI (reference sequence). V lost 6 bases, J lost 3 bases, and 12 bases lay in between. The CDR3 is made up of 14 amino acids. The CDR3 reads CASRPTGIYNEQFF. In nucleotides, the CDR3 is TGTGCCAGCAGGCCTACCGGGATCTACAATGAGCAGTTCTTC.

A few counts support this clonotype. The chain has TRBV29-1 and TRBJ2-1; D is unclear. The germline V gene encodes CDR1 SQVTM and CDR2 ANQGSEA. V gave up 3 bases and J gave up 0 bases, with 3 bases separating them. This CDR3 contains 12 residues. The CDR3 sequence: CSVESSYNEQFF. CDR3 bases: TGCAGCGTTGAGAGCTCCTACAATGAGCAGTTCTTC.

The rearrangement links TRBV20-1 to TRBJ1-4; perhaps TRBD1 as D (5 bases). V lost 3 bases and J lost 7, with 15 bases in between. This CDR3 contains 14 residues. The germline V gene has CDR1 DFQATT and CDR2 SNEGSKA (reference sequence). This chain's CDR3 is CSASSGAGGEKLFF. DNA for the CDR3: TGCAGTGCTAGTTCCGGGGCCGGCGGTGAAAAACTGTTTTTT.

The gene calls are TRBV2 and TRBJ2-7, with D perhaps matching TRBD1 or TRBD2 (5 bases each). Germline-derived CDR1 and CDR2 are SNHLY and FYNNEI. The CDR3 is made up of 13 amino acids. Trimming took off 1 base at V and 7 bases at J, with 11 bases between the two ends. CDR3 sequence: CASSEEWDREQYF. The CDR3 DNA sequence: TGTGCCAGCAGTGAAGAGTGGGACCGGGAGCAGTACTTC.

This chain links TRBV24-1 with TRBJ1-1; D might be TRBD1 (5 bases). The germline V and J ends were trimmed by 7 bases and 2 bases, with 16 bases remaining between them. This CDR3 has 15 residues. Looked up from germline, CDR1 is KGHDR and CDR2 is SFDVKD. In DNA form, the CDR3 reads TGTGCCACCAGGGGACCAGGGACGGGTAACACTGAAGCTTTCTTT. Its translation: CATRGPGTGNTEAFF.

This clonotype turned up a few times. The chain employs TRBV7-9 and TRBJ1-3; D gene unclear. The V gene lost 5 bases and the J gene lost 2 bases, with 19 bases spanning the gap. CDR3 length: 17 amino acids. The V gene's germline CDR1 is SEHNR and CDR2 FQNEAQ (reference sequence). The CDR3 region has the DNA TGTGCCAGCAGCATGACGGACTCCTCGCCCCCTGGAAACACCATATATTTT. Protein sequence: CASSMTDSSPPGNTIYF. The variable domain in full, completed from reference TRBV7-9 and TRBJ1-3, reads DTGVSQNPRHKITKRGQNVTFRCDPISEHNRLYWYRQTLGQGPEFLTYFQNEAQLEKSRLLSDRFSAERPKGSFSTLEIQRTEQGDSAMYLCASSMTDSSPPGNTIYFGEGSWLTVV.

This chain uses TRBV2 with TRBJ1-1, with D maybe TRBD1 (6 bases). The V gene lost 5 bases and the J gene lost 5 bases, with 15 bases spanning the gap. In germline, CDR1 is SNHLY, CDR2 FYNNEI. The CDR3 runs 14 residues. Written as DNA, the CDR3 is TGTGCCAGCAGTTCTACAGGGTGGGTGACTGAAGCTTTCTTT. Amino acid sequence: CASSSTGWVTEAFF.

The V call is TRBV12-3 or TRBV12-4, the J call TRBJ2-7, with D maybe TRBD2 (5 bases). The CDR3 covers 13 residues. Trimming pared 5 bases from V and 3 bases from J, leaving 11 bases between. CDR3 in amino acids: CASSIRRDYEQYF. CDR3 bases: TGTGCCAGCAGTATACGACGGGACTACGAGCAGTACTTC.

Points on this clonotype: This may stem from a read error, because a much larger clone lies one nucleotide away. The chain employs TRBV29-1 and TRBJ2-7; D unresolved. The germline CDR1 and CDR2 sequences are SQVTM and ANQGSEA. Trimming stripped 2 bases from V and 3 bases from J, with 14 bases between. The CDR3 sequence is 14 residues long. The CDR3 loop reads CSVELAVGSYEQYF. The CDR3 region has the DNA TGCAGCGTTGAATTGGCGGTAGGAAGCTACGAGCAGTACTTC.

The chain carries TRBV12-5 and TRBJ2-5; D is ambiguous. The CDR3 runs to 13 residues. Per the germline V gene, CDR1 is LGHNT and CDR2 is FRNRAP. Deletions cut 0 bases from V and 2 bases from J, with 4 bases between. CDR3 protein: CASGLVNQETQYF. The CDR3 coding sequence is TGTGCTAGTGGTTTGGTAAATCAAGAGACCCAGTACTTC. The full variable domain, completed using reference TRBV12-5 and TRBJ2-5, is DARVTQTPRHKVTEMGQEVTMRCQPILGHNTVFWYRQTMMQGLELLAYFRNRAPLDDSGMPKDRFSAEMPDATLATLKIQPSEPRDSAVYFCASGLVNQETQYFGPGTRLLVL.

The DNA for the CDR3 is TGTGCCAGCAGGAGGACAGGAAACTACAATGAGCAGTTCTTC. It codes for CASRRTGNYNEQFF. V and J are TRBV6-1 and TRBJ2-1; TRBD1 matches 7 bases. After removal of 6 bases from V and 3 bases from J, the junction contained 5 bases not matched to a gene. Germline V CDR1 and CDR2: MNHNS, SASEGT. The CDR3 sequence is 14 residues long.

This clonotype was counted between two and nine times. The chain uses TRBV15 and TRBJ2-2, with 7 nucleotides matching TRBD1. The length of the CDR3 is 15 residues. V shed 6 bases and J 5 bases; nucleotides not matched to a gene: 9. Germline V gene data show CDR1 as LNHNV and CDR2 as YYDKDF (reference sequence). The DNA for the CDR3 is TGTGCCACCAGAATCGACGACAGGGTTACCGGGGAGCTGTTTTTT. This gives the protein CATRIDDRVTGELFF.

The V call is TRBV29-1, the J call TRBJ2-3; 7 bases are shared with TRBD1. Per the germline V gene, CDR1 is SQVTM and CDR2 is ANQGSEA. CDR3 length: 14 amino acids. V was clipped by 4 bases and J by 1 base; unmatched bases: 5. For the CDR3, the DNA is TGCAGCGTTGCGGCAGGGGGAGGCACAGATACGCAGTATTTT. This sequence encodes CSVAAGGGTDTQYF.

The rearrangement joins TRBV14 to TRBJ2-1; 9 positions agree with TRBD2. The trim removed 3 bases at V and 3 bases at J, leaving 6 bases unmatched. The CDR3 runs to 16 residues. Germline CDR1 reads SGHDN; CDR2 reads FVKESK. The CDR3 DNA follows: TGTGCCAGCAGCCACCCTAGTAGCGGGGGCTACAATGAGCAGTTCTTC. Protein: CASSHPSSGGYNEQFF. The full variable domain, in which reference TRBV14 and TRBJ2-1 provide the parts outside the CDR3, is EAGVTQFPSHSVIEKGQTVTLRCDPISGHDNLYWYRRVMGKEIKFLLHFVKESKQDESGMPNNRFLAERTGGTYSTLKVQPAELEDSGVYFCASSHPSSGGYNEQFFGPGTRLTVL.

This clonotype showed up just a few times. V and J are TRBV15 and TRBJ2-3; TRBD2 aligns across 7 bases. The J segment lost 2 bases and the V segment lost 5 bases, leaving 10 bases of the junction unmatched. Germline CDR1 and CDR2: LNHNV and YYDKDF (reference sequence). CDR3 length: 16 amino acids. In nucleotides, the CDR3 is TGTGCCACCAGCCTCCGGGTGGGGGGGATCACAGATACGCAGTATTTT. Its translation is CATSLRVGGITDTQYF.

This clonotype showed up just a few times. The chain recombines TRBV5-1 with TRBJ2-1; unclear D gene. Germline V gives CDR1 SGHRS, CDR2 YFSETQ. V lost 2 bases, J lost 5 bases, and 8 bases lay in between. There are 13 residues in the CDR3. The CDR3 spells CASSLERHNEQFF. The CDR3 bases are TGCGCCAGCAGCTTAGAGAGACACAATGAGCAGTTCTTC.

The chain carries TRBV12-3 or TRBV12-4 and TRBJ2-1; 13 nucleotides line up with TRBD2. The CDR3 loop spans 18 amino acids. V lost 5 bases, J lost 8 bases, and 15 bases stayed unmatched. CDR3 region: CASSPIILLAGGPDEQFF. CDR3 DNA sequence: TGTGCCAGCAGTCCTATTATCCTACTAGCGGGGGGGCCGGATGAGCAGTTCTTC.

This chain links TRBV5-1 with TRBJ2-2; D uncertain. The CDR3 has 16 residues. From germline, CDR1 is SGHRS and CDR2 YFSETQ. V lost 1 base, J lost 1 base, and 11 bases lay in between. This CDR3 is CASSLIKTVNTGELFF. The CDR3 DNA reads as TGCGCCAGCAGCTTGATAAAGACGGTGAACACCGGGGAGCTGTTTTTT.

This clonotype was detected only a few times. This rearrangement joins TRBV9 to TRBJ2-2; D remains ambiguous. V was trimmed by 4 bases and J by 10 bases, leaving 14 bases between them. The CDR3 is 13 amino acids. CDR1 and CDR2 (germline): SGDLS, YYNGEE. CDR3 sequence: CASSPLLLAELFF. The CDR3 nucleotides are TGTGCCAGCAGCCCTCTTCTATTGGCGGAGCTGTTTTTT. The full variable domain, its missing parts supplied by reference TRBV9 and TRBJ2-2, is DSGVTQTPKHLITATGQRVTLRCSPRSGDLSVYWYQQSLDQGLQFLIQYYNGEERAKGNILERFSAQQFPDLHSELNLSSLELGDSALYFCASSPLLLAELFFGEGSRLTVL.

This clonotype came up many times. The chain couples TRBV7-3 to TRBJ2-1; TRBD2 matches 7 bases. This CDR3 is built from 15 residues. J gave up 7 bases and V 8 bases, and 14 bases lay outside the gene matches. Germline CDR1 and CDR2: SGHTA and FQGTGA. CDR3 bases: TGTGCCAGCTCGTCGAGCGCGGGGGTTAGGAATGAGCAGTTCTTC. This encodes CASSSSAGVRNEQFF.

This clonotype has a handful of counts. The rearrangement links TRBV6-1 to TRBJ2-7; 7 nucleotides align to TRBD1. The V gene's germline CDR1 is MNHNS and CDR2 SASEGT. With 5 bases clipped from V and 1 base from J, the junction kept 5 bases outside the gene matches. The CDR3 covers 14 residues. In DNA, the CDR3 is TGTGCCAGCAGTTCGGGACAGTGGTCCTACGAGCAGTACTTC. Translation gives CASSSGQWSYEQYF.

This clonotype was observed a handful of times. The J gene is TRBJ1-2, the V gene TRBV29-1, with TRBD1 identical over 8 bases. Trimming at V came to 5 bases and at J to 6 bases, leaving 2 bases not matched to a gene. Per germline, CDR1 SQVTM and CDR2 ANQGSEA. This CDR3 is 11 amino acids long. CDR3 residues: CSVRTGNGYTF. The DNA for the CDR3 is TGCAGCGTTCGGACAGGGAATGGCTACACCTTC.

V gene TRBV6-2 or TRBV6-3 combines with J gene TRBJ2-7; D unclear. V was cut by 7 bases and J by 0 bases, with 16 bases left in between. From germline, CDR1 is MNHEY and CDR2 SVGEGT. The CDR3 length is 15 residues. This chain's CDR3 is CASMGISAYSYEQYF. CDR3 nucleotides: TGTGCCAGCATGGGGATCAGCGCCTACTCCTACGAGCAGTACTTC.

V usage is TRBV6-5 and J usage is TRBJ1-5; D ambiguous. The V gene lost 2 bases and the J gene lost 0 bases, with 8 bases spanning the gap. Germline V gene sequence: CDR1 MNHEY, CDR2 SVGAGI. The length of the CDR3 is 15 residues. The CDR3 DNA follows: TGTGCCAGCAGTTACAACAGTTATAGCAATCAGCCCCAGCATTTT. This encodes CASSYNSYSNQPQHF.

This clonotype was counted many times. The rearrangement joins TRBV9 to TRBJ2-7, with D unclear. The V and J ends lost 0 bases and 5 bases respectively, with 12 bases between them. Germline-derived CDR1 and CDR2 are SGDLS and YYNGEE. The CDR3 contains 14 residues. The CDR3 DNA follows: TGTGCCAGCAGCGTAGATCCTCCAGGCGACGAGCAGTACTTC. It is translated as CASSVDPPGDEQYF. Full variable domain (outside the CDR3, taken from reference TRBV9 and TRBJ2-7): DSGVTQTPKHLITATGQRVTLRCSPRSGDLSVYWYQQSLDQGLQFLIQYYNGEERAKGNILERFSAQQFPDLHSELNLSSLELGDSALYFCASSVDPPGDEQYFGPGTRLTVT.